This T cell receptor beta chain comes out of a study of blood T cell repertoires in COVID-19. Study context: Some COVID-19 samples were acute and others convalescent; all came from the United States, Italy and Spain. Sources were T cells, B-cell-depleted T cells, or PBMCs; the material itself was cDNA or gDNA.

The germline V and J ends were trimmed by 6 bases and 4 bases, with 15 bases remaining between them. Germline loops: CDR1 MNHNY, CDR2 SVGAGI (reference sequence). This CDR3 has 14 residues. Under the authors' procedure: Using reference gene primer amplification, nucleated cell counts were estimated. The assay was immunoSEQ multiplex PCR, and TCRdb's table has in-frame clones only and misses some. The DNA was the basis for D and trimming; V, J and clone size are from that table. Among hundreds of thousands of clones, roughly 81% were seen once, and the ten largest hold around 0.98%. The sample was peripheral blood. V and J are TRBV6-6 and TRBJ1-2; tentative D call: TRBD1 (6 bases). This sequence was found in a man aged 40-55 years with acute or convalescent COVID-19. CDR3 region: CASSENKDSYGYTF. The CDR3 DNA reads TGTGCCAGCAGCGAAAATAAGGACAGCTATGGCTACACCTTC.